What follows are 15 T cell receptor beta chains derived from one specimen sequenced in a study of blood T cells in healthy people across ages. For the second PCR, which ran for about 6 to 12 cycles, a sample-barcoded 5' primer and a J-beta primer mix were used. TCRdb re-called the 5' RACE reads with MiXCR, one entry per CDR3 protein. The table shows 1,500,000 or so distinct CDR3 sequences, with roughly 60% occurring only once. What was sequenced was blood. These receptor sequences come from a man between 18 and 35 years old in good health.

The chain has TRBV29-1 and TRBJ1-4; 7 bases are a match to TRBD1. The ends lost 0 bases at V and 13 bases at J; junction bases unmatched: 8. The CDR3 covers 13 residues. CDR1 is SQVTM and CDR2 is ANQGSEA in the germline V gene. CDR3 loop: CSVEDRRQGTLFF. The DNA for the CDR3 is TGCAGCGTTGAAGATCGGCGACAGGGCACACTGTTTTTT.

The rearrangement uses TRBV27 and TRBJ1-5; D is possibly TRBD1 (5 bases). V lost 3 bases and J lost 5, with 11 bases in between. The CDR3 is made up of 14 amino acids. Germline CDR1 reads MNHEY; CDR2 reads SMNVEV (reference sequence). The CDR3 nucleotides are TGTGCCAGCAGTTTGGGGCAGTATTATCAGCCCCAGCATTTT. Protein sequence: CASSLGQYYQPQHF.

The chain carries TRBV6-1 and TRBJ2-7; 12 nucleotides agree with TRBD1. V shed 2 bases, J shed 7 bases, and the junction held 3 bases outside the gene matches. The CDR3 contains 14 residues. Germline V CDR1 and CDR2: MNHNS, SASEGT. The CDR3 DNA sequence: TGTGCCAGCAGTGAATTGGGACAGGGGGCGGAGCAGTACTTC. Its translation is CASSELGQGAEQYF.

This chain links TRBV4-3 with TRBJ1-2; D is ambiguous. CDR1 and CDR2 (germline): LGHNA, YSLEER. The CDR3 extends over 15 amino acids. Trimming removed 4 bases at V and 1 base at J, with 13 bases between. The CDR3 spells CASSRFATLNYGYTF. In nucleotides, the CDR3 is TGCGCCAGCAGCCGATTTGCAACTCTTAACTATGGCTACACCTTC.

This clonotype appeared a single time. The chain uses TRBV6-6 and TRBJ2-7, with D possibly matching TRBD1 (6 bases). Per germline, CDR1 MNHNY and CDR2 SVGAGI (reference sequence). V was clipped by 4 bases and J by 7 bases, with 26 bases between them. The CDR3 totals 17 residues. CDR3 region: CASSLGQYQPPTREQYF. Here the CDR3 DNA reads TGTGCCAGCAGTTTAGGACAGTACCAACCCCCTACGAGGGAGCAGTACTTC.

This chain uses TRBV20-1 with TRBJ2-1; 7 bases match TRBD1. The DNA end favors TRBJ2-7, so the J call may be wrong. This CDR3 is 16 amino acids long. CDR1 and CDR2 from the germline V gene are DFQATT and SNEGSKA (reference sequence). CDR3 bases: TGCAGTGCTAGTCCACAGGGGAGCTATTCCTACAATGAGCAGTACTTC. It translates to CSASPQGSYSYNEQYF.

The sample holds one count of this clonotype. This rearrangement joins TRBV5-1 to TRBJ1-1, with TRBD1 as a possible D gene (5 bases). The CDR3 length is 15 residues. V lost 0 bases and J lost 7, with 16 bases in between. The V gene's germline CDR1 is SGHRS and CDR2 YFSETQ. CDR3 in amino acids: CASSLGGRSMDEAFF. For the CDR3, the DNA is TGCGCCAGCAGCTTGGGGGGCAGATCGATGGATGAAGCTTTCTTT. Complete variable domain (other parts from reference TRBV5-1 and TRBJ1-1): KAGVTQTPRYLIKTRGQQVTLSCSPISGHRSVSWYQQTPGQGLQFLFEYFSETQRNKGNFPGRFSGRQFSNSRSEMNVSTLELGDSALYLCASSLGGRSMDEAFFGQGTRLTVV.

The genes are TRBV4-3 and TRBJ2-7, with TRBD2 matching 8 bases. The germline V gene has CDR1 LGHNA and CDR2 YSLEER. V shed 0 bases, J shed 6 bases, and the junction held 7 bases outside the gene matches. The CDR3 contains 15 residues. CDR3 DNA: TGCGCCAGCAGCCAAGATCAGGGACTAGATCGCGAGCAGTACTTC. This codes for CASSQDQGLDREQYF.

This chain links TRBV2 with TRBJ2-5; D is uncertain. TRBJ2-7 matches the DNA end more closely, so the J call is doubtful. Germline lookup yields CDR1 SNHLY and CDR2 FYNNEI. The CDR3 consists of 12 residues. CDR3 protein: CASSERVSEQYF. CDR3 nucleotide sequence: TGTGCCAGCAGTGAAAGGGTGAGCGAGCAGTACTTC.

The chain uses TRBV2 and TRBJ2-4; 8 nucleotides align to TRBD1. With the DNA end fitting TRBJ2-7 better, the J assignment may be wrong. The CDR3 is made up of 16 amino acids. Germline assignment: CDR1 SNHLY and CDR2 FYNNEI. As DNA, the CDR3 is TGTGCCAGCAGAATTGAACCGGGACAGGAGAACTACGAGCAGTACTTC. Its translation: CASRIEPGQENYEQYF.

This clonotype appeared a few times. The J gene is TRBJ2-1, the V gene TRBV7-9; tentatively, D is TRBD1 or TRBD2 (6 bases each). V was shortened by 0 bases and J by 1 base, with 19 bases between the two germline ends. CDR3 size: 19 residues. CDR1 and CDR2 from the germline V gene are SEHNR and FQNEAQ (reference sequence). CDR3 protein: CASSLAPIGGDNSYNEQFF. CDR3 nucleotides: TGTGCCAGCAGCTTAGCACCAATAGGAGGGGACAATTCCTACAATGAGCAGTTCTTC.

About this clonotype: Mismatch with germline at one junction end may stem from a read error. The DNA of the CDR3 is TGTGCCAGCAGTCTATCTTCCGGCTCCTCTTATGAAAAACTGTTTTTT. Amino acids: CASSLSSGSSYEKLFF. The gene calls are TRBV27 and TRBJ1-4; D remains unclear. CDR1 is MNHEY and CDR2 is SMNVEV in the germline V gene (reference sequence). This CDR3 comprises 16 residues.

This sequence joins TRBV25-1 and TRBJ2-7, with 7 positions matching TRBD2. Per the germline V gene, CDR1 is MGHDK and CDR2 is SYGVNS. The J segment lost 6 bases and the V segment lost 7 bases, leaving 9 bases of the junction unmatched. This CDR3 comprises 13 residues. The CDR3 DNA reads as TGTGCCAGCACCAATCCCGGGGGGTCCGAGCAGTACTTC. As protein: CASTNPGGSEQYF.

CDR3 DNA: TGTGCCAGCAGGCCCTACACAGGGGCTCCGAGCAGCGAGCAGTACTTC. Protein sequence: CASRPYTGAPSSEQYF. This chain joins TRBV7-9 and TRBJ2-5, with TRBD1 matching 7 bases. The J call may be mistaken, given a closer DNA end match to TRBJ2-7. This CDR3 spans 16 amino acids. Germline assignment: CDR1 SEHNR and CDR2 FQNEAQ (reference sequence).

The chain links TRBV11-1 to TRBJ2-6; D may be TRBD1 (5 bases). V lost 0 bases and J lost 0, with 12 bases in between. Germline V CDR1 and CDR2: SGHAT, FQDESV (reference sequence). The CDR3 is 18 residues long. This CDR3 is CASSLAQALLSGANVLTF. CDR3 DNA sequence: TGTGCCAGCAGCTTAGCACAGGCGCTCCTCTCTGGGGCCAACGTCCTGACTTTC.